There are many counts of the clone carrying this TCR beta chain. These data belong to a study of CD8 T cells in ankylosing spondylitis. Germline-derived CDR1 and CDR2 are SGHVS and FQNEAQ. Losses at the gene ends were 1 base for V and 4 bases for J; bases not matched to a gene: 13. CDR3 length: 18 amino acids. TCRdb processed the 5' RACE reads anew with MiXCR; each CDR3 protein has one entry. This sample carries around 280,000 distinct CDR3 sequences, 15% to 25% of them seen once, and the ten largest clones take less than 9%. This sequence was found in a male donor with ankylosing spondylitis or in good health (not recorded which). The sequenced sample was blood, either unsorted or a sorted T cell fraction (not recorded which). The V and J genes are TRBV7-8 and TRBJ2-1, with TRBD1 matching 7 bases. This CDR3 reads CASSLVTQGIGRYNEQFF. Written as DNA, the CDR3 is TGTGCCAGCAGCTTAGTAACACAGGGGATTGGGCGGTACAATGAGCAGTTCTTC.